The clone carrying this T cell receptor beta chain was counted only a few times. TCRdb fed the RT-PCR reads into MiXCR, producing one record per CDR3 protein. The table lists about 680,000 distinct CDR3 sequences, 13% to 15% of them singletons. This sequence originates from a female donor in good health, serving as a healthy control. Sequencing was performed on memory CD4+ T cells from blood.

The CDR3 loop reads CASSVLGTDLNTIYF. The CDR3 DNA sequence: TGTGCCAGCAGCGTGCTCGGGACAGATCTAAACACCATATATTTT. The gene calls are TRBV7-9 and TRBJ1-3; the match to TRBD1 covers 7 bases. This CDR3 has 15 residues. In germline, CDR1 is SEHNR, CDR2 FQNEAQ (reference sequence). J was trimmed by 6 bases and V by 5 bases; bases with no gene match: 10. Combining the CDR3 with reference TRBV7-9 and TRBJ1-3 gives the whole variable domain DTGVSQNPRHKITKRGQNVTFRCDPISEHNRLYWYRQTLGQGPEFLTYFQNEAQLEKSRLLSDRFSAERPKGSFSTLEIQRTEQGDSAMYLCASSVLGTDLNTIYFGEGSWLTVV.